One sample yielded the 6 T cell receptor beta chains listed below, sequenced in a study of CD8 T cells in ankylosing spondylitis. Each CDR3 protein is one row after TCRdb ran MiXCR on the 5' RACE reads. The sample lists about 240,000 distinct CDR3 sequences, around 7.8% occurring once. Sequenced input: blood, either unsorted or a sorted T cell fraction (not recorded which). Receptors originate from a male donor with ankylosing spondylitis or in good health (not recorded which).

This clonotype was recorded at least ten times. V and J are TRBV6-1 and TRBJ1-6; TRBD1 is a possible D gene (5 bases). The V end lost 3 bases, the J end lost 4 bases, and 10 bases lay between the germline ends. The germline CDR1 and CDR2 sequences are MNHNS and SASEGT. This CDR3 is 15 amino acids long. DNA of the CDR3: TGTGCCAGCAGTGACAGGGCATTTTATAATTCACCCCTCCACTTT. Amino acid sequence: CASSDRAFYNSPLHF.

This clonotype has ten or more counts. This chain connects TRBV7-2 to TRBJ2-3, with 7 bases matching TRBD2. The CDR3 has 15 amino acids. Trimming removed 0 bases from V and 2 bases from J; junction bases left unmatched: 2. CDR1 and CDR2 (germline): SGHTA, FQGNSA. The CDR3 spells CASSLALAVTDTQYF. Here the CDR3 DNA reads TGTGCCAGCAGCTTAGCCCTAGCGGTCACAGATACGCAGTATTTT.

The chain is built from TRBV12-3 or TRBV12-4 and TRBJ2-5; the D gene is possibly TRBD2 (6 bases). The V gene lost 0 bases and the J gene lost 2 bases, with 7 bases spanning the gap. CDR3 length equals 14 residues. CDR3 loop: CASSLAEGQETQYF. The CDR3 DNA is TGTGCCAGCAGTTTAGCGGAGGGGCAAGAGACCCAGTACTTC.

In this sample, this clonotype turned up many times. This chain connects TRBV2 to TRBJ1-2, with TRBD1 identical over 9 bases. Trimming cost V 6 bases and J 12 bases; bases outside gene matches: 8. The CDR3 is 12 amino acids. From germline, CDR1 is SNHLY and CDR2 FYNNEI. As DNA, the CDR3 is TGTGCCAGCAGGGACAGGGGACGGGGTGACACCTTC. Encoded protein: CASRDRGRGDTF.

V gene TRBV10-3 combines with J gene TRBJ2-5; 11 bases are a match to TRBD1. Germline V CDR1 and CDR2: ENHRY, SYGVKD. With V trimmed by 3 bases and J by 4 bases, 4 bases remained unmatched. This CDR3 spans 15 amino acids. Written as DNA, the CDR3 is TGTGCCATCAGTGACGGGACAGGGGGGACAGAGACCCAGTACTTC. Its protein is CAISDGTGGTETQYF.

The CDR3 reads CASSFYRGLRATEAFF. In nucleotides, the CDR3 is TGTGCCAGCAGTTTCTATCGGGGCCTCCGGGCCACTGAAGCTTTCTTT. The V and J genes are TRBV6-5 and TRBJ1-1; D is perhaps TRBD1 (5 bases). The CDR3 spans 16 residues. V was trimmed by 4 bases and J by 4 bases, leaving 19 bases between them. The V gene's germline CDR1 is MNHEY and CDR2 SVGAGI.